What follows describes a single T cell receptor (beta chain). Sequenced by immunoSEQ multiplex PCR; TCRdb stores in-frame clones only, minus some. The repertoire consists of 50,000 to 75,000 clones, with approximately 87% occurring once and the leading ten covering about 6.8%. This sample is drawn from a study of blood T cell repertoires in COVID-19. Germline V gives CDR1 LGHDT, CDR2 YNNKEL (reference sequence). With V trimmed by 4 bases and J by 3 bases, 6 bases remained unmatched. The CDR3 is 14 amino acids. The chain combines TRBV3-1 (or the pseudogene TRBV3-2) with TRBJ2-7, with 7 bases matching TRBD1. This TCR came from a man aged 55 to 70 with acute or convalescent COVID-19. Sequencing was carried out using peripheral blood. CDR3: CASSPGQAGYEQYF. Here the CDR3 DNA reads TGTGCCAGCAGCCCCGGACAGGCCGGCTACGAGCAGTACTTC.